Below, 28 T cell receptor beta chains from the same sample are listed, as sequenced in a study of blood T cell repertoires in COVID-19. Sequenced by immunoSEQ multiplex PCR; TCRdb stores in-frame clones only, minus some. The table shows roughly 150,000 clones, with roughly 88% occurring only once. Sequenced: peripheral blood. These TCRs come from a woman in her fifties or sixties with acute or convalescent COVID-19.

V and J are TRBV2 and TRBJ1-2; TRBD1 agrees at 12 bases. Germline values: CDR1 SNHLY, CDR2 FYNNEI. This CDR3 has 15 amino acids. Germline trimming cut 0 bases from V and 8 bases from J; bases unmatched to any gene: 4. Here the CDR3 reads CASSEAGQGAGGYTF. The CDR3 region has the DNA TGTGCCAGCAGTGAAGCGGGACAGGGGGCAGGGGGCTACACCTTC.

The chain has TRBV28 and TRBJ1-2, with 12 bases aligning to TRBD1. This CDR3 region has 14 residues. From germline, CDR1 is MDHEN and CDR2 SYDVKM. The V segment lost 4 bases and the J segment 8 bases; nucleotides outside the gene matches: 5. DNA of the CDR3: TGTGCCAGCAGTTCCTGGGACAGGGGGCAGGGCTACACCTTC. This sequence encodes CASSSWDRGQGYTF.

This rearrangement joins TRBV20-1 to TRBJ1-1, with D perhaps matching TRBD1 (5 bases). The germline V gene encodes CDR1 DFQATT and CDR2 SNEGSKA (reference sequence). This CDR3 region has 13 residues. The germline V and J ends were trimmed by 3 bases and 4 bases, with 12 bases remaining between them. The CDR3 sequence: CSASVQAGTEAFF. For the CDR3, the DNA is TGCAGTGCTAGTGTACAGGCCGGCACTGAAGCTTTCTTT.

This chain connects TRBV27 to TRBJ2-7, with 8 bases aligning to TRBD1. Germline CDR1 is MNHEY and CDR2 is SMNVEV (reference sequence). The CDR3 runs 14 residues. The trim removed 8 bases at V and 1 base at J, leaving 7 bases unmatched. The DNA for the CDR3 is TGTGCCAGCGGGCCCCGGGACAGGTCCTACGAGCAGTACTTC. It specifies CASGPRDRSYEQYF.

V usage is TRBV29-1 and J usage is TRBJ1-1; a possible D gene is TRBD1 (6 bases). Trimming took off 3 bases at V and 10 bases at J, with 9 bases between the two ends. This CDR3 contains 10 residues. In germline, CDR1 is SQVTM, CDR2 ANQGSEA. Here the CDR3 reads CSVENRAAFF. In DNA form, the CDR3 reads TGCAGCGTTGAGAACAGGGCAGCTTTCTTT.

This sequence joins TRBV6-2 or TRBV6-3 and TRBJ2-7, with 10 bases aligning to TRBD2. The length of the CDR3 is 14 residues. The junction had 12 bases not matched to a gene; V was cut back by 4 bases and J by 12 bases. The germline CDR1 and CDR2 sequences are MNHEY and SVGEGT. DNA for the CDR3: TGTGCCAGCAGTTCGGCTAGCGGGAGTTTTTTGTCGTACTTC. The encoded protein is CASSSASGSFLSYF.

This clone was seen only a few times. The junction departs from the called germline gene at one end, perhaps through a read error. V is TRBV5-1 and J is TRBJ2-2; 12 bases are a match to TRBD2. Germline CDR1 and CDR2: SGHRS and YFSETQ. This CDR3 has 19 amino acids. Written as DNA, the CDR3 is TGCGCCAGCAGCTTCCGACCTGTGAGACTAGCGGGAGAACACCGGGGAGCTGTTTTT. Its protein product is CASSFRPVRLAGEHRGAVF.

V and J are TRBV7-2 and TRBJ2-1; 10 bases are shared with TRBD2. The CDR3 covers 16 residues. Germline CDR1 and CDR2: SGHTA and FQGNSA. V lost 3 bases to trimming and J lost 6 bases; unmatched junction nucleotides: 8. The CDR3 loop is CASSLGSSGGANEQFF. The CDR3 DNA reads as TGTGCCAGCAGCTTGGGCTCCAGCGGGGGGGCCAATGAGCAGTTCTTC.

The chain combines TRBV2 with TRBJ2-5; TRBD2 matches 13 bases. The CDR3 extends over 16 amino acids. Germline V gives CDR1 SNHLY, CDR2 FYNNEI. V dropped 4 bases and J dropped 1; count of bases not matched to a gene: 3. The CDR3: CASSGRTSGGQETQYF. CDR3 bases: TGTGCCAGCAGTGGGCGGACTAGCGGGGGCCAAGAGACCCAGTACTTC.

V usage is TRBV7-2 and J usage is TRBJ2-5, with D maybe TRBD1 (5 bases). The length of the CDR3 is 15 residues. V was clipped by 3 bases and J by 2 bases, with 13 bases between them. Germline V gene data show CDR1 as SGHTA and CDR2 as FQGNSA. CDR3 in amino acids: CASSFSLGAQETQYF. The CDR3 bases are TGTGCCAGCAGCTTTTCTTTAGGGGCGCAAGAGACCCAGTACTTC. Full variable domain (remainder filled in from reference TRBV7-2 and TRBJ2-5): GAGVSQSPSNKVTEKGKDVELRCDPISGHTALYWYRQSLGQGLEFLIYFQGNSAPDKSGLPSDRFSAERTGGSVSTLTIQRTQQEDSAVYLCASSFSLGAQETQYFGPGTRLLVL.

This chain links TRBV2 with TRBJ2-2; 7 nucleotides agree with TRBD1. Losses at the gene ends were 7 bases for V and 6 bases for J; bases not matched to a gene: 17. The CDR3 spans 17 residues. Per germline, CDR1 SNHLY and CDR2 FYNNEI. The chain's CDR3 is CASKLTQGSLRSGELFF. For the CDR3, the DNA is TGTGCCAGCAAGTTAACACAGGGGTCGCTGCGGTCCGGGGAGCTGTTTTTT.

The table lists this clone with a few counts. The rearrangement joins TRBV27 to TRBJ2-3, with 15 bases aligning to TRBD2. The CDR3 sequence is 15 residues long. Germline CDR1 is MNHEY and CDR2 is SMNVEV (reference sequence). Unmatched junction bases numbered 7, after V lost 7 bases and J lost 8 bases. CDR3 amino acids: CASNGLAGGPGTQYF. The DNA of the CDR3 is TGTGCCAGCAACGGACTAGCGGGAGGGCCCGGTACGCAGTATTTT.

The chain employs TRBV3-1 (or the pseudogene TRBV3-2) and TRBJ1-1; D uncertain. The V gene's germline CDR1 is LGHDT and CDR2 YNNKEL (reference sequence). The V end was cut by 4 bases, the J end by 5 bases, with 11 bases between. The CDR3 has 13 residues. CDR3 protein: CASSLPGTTEAFF. Here the CDR3 DNA reads TGTGCCAGCAGCCTTCCGGGAACAACTGAAGCTTTCTTT.

This clone appeared many times. The rearrangement uses TRBV12-3 or TRBV12-4 and TRBJ1-2; 8 nucleotides align to TRBD1. CDR3 size: 13 residues. J was trimmed by 6 bases and V by 5 bases; bases with no gene match: 5. The CDR3 bases are TGTGCCAGCAGTCCCCGGACAGGGAATGGCTACACCTTC. Its translation: CASSPRTGNGYTF.

The chain carries TRBV10-1 and TRBJ2-7, with 8 bases that match TRBD2. This CDR3 contains 17 residues. V was pared by 2 bases and J by 3 bases, with 12 bases of the junction left unmatched. Looked up from germline, CDR1 is WNHNN and CDR2 is SYGVQD (reference sequence). CDR3 sequence: CASSEKVPAGDFYEQYF. CDR3 DNA: TGCGCCAGCAGTGAGAAGGTTCCAGCGGGGGACTTCTACGAGCAGTACTTC.

A single count supports this clone. Other DNA sequences of this sample code for an identical CDR3. The rearrangement uses TRBV4-2 and TRBJ2-3; the match to TRBD2 covers 8 bases. CDR3 size: 16 residues. Germline lookup yields CDR1 LGHNA and CDR2 YNFKEQ. The V segment lost 1 base and the J segment 1 base; nucleotides outside the gene matches: 4. The CDR3 coding sequence is TGTGCCAGCAGCCAAGGTAGTAGCGGGGGCACAGATACGCAGTATTTT. Its protein product is CASSQGSSGGTDTQYF.

The CDR3 here is CASSGPGTSGGYLRNEQFF. The CDR3 DNA reads as TGCGCCAGCAGTGGCCCCGGGACTAGCGGGGGCTACCTACGCAATGAGCAGTTCTTC. The chain employs TRBV10-1 and TRBJ2-1; 14 nucleotides align to TRBD2. After removal of 4 bases from V and 6 bases from J, the junction contained 14 bases not matched to a gene. CDR3 length: 19 residues. Germline values: CDR1 WNHNN, CDR2 SYGVQD (reference sequence).

This chain joins TRBV27 and TRBJ1-4, with a tentative D call TRBD1 (5 bases). CDR1 and CDR2 (germline): MNHEY, SMNVEV (reference sequence). The CDR3 totals 17 residues. Trimming shortened V by 8 bases and J by 6 bases, and 25 bases separated the two germline ends. The CDR3 nucleotides are TGTGCCAGCGCCGAGGAAATCCCGGACACCCAATATGAAAAACTGTTTTTT. Protein product: CASAEEIPDTQYEKLFF.

The chain uses TRBV2 and TRBJ1-2, with 7 bases identical to TRBD1. Per the germline V gene, CDR1 is SNHLY and CDR2 is FYNNEI. Losses at the gene ends were 6 bases for V and 4 bases for J; bases not matched to a gene: 11. The CDR3 covers 15 residues. The CDR3 loop reads CASSPQGRNAYGYTF. The CDR3 DNA reads as TGTGCCAGCAGCCCACAGGGGCGAAACGCCTATGGCTACACCTTC.

The chain couples TRBV2 to TRBJ2-5, with D possibly matching TRBD2 (5 bases). V was trimmed by 3 bases and J by 5 bases, leaving 10 bases between them. Germline CDR1 is SNHLY and CDR2 is FYNNEI. The CDR3 runs 13 residues. Here the CDR3 reads CASSEGVGETQYF. The CDR3 DNA reads TGTGCCAGCAGTGAGGGAGTAGGGGAGACCCAGTACTTC.

The chain has TRBV23-1 and TRBJ1-2, with no clear D. TRBV23-1 belongs to the ORF category, with a function that is uncertain. Deletions cut 3 bases from V and 6 bases from J, with 5 bases between. The CDR3 runs 11 residues. CDR3 region: CASSHPDGYTF. The CDR3 nucleotides read TGCGCCAGCAGTCACCCGGATGGCTACACCTTC.

The rearrangement links TRBV11-2 to TRBJ2-5; 7 bases line up with TRBD2. V shed 5 bases and J 5 bases; nucleotides not matched to a gene: 8. The CDR3 consists of 14 residues. From germline, CDR1 is SGHAT and CDR2 FQNNGV. The CDR3 reads CASSPRLAPETQYF. Here the CDR3 DNA reads TGTGCCAGCAGCCCCAGACTAGCCCCGGAGACCCAGTACTTC. Full variable domain (remainder filled in from reference TRBV11-2 and TRBJ2-5): EAGVAQSPRYKIIEKRQSVAFWCNPISGHATLYWYQQILGQGPKLLIQFQNNGVVDDSQLPKDRFSAERLKGVDSTLKIQPAKLEDSAVYLCASSPRLAPETQYFGPGTRLLVL.

The table lists this clone with a few counts. The gene calls are TRBV4-3 and TRBJ1-5; D is ambiguous. The CDR3 contains 15 residues. V lost 0 bases to trimming and J lost 2 bases, with 8 bases between them. Germline-derived CDR1 and CDR2 are LGHNA and YSLEER. In DNA, the CDR3 is TGCGCCAGCAGCCAAGACAGTTATGGCAATCAGCCCCAGCATTTT. This sequence encodes CASSQDSYGNQPQHF.

The CDR3 sequence is CASSTGQGAFQPQHF. DNA of the CDR3: TGTGCCAGTAGCACCGGACAGGGGGCCTTTCAGCCCCAGCATTTT. The V gene is TRBV19, the J gene TRBJ1-5; 11 bases agree with TRBD1. The CDR3 consists of 15 residues. Per germline, CDR1 LNHDA and CDR2 SQIVND (reference sequence). V shed 6 bases and J 6 bases; nucleotides not matched to a gene: 7.

In its sample, this clone was seen once. The V call is TRBV7-3, the J call TRBJ2-3; 9 nucleotides match TRBD2. With V trimmed by 4 bases and J by 6 bases, 5 bases remained unmatched. CDR3 size: 14 residues. Germline CDR1 is SGHTA and CDR2 is FQGTGA. CDR3 region: CASSSSGGYDTQYF. The CDR3 DNA follows: TGTGCCAGCAGCTCCAGCGGGGGGTATGATACGCAGTATTTT.

This clone was recorded once. V and J are TRBV4-3 and TRBJ2-7, with a weak D call TRBD2 (6 bases). The V gene's germline CDR1 is LGHNA and CDR2 YSLEER. Trimming stripped 1 base from V and 3 bases from J, with 7 bases between. The CDR3 has 13 residues. The CDR3 DNA sequence: TGCGCCAGCAGCCAAGGGACTAACTACGAGCAGTACTTC. Translated: CASSQGTNYEQYF.

V is TRBV5-1 and J is TRBJ2-2; 12 nucleotides agree with TRBD2. Trimming removed 2 bases from V and 9 bases from J; junction bases left unmatched: 17. This CDR3 has 19 amino acids. The germline CDR1 and CDR2 sequences are SGHRS and YFSETQ. In DNA form, the CDR3 reads TGCGCCAGCAGCTTCCGACCTGTGAGACTAGCGGGAGAACACCGGGAGCTGTTTTTT. Translating gives CASSFRPVRLAGEHRELFF.

The CDR3 coding sequence is TGTGCCTTCAGGGGAGGGGAACCCTACAATGAGCAGTTCTTC. Residues: CAFRGGEPYNEQFF. The chain recombines TRBV30 with TRBJ2-1, with D maybe TRBD2 (7 bases). Trimming removed 7 bases from V and 2 bases from J, with 15 bases in between. The length of the CDR3 is 14 residues. CDR1 is GTSNPN and CDR2 is SVGIG in the germline V gene (reference sequence).